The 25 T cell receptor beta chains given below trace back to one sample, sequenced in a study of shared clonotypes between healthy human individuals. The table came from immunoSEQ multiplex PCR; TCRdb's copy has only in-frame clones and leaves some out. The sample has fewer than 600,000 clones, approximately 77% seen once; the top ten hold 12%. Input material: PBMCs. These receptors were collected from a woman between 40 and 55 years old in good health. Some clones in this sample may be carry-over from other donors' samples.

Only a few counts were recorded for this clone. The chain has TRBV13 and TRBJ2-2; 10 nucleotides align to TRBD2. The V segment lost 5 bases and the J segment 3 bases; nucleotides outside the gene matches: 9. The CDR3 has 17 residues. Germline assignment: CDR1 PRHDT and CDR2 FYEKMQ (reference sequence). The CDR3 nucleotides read TGTGCCAGCAGCCTAGCGGGAGTCGGCTCTTACACCGGGGAGCTGTTTTTT. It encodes CASSLAGVGSYTGELFF.

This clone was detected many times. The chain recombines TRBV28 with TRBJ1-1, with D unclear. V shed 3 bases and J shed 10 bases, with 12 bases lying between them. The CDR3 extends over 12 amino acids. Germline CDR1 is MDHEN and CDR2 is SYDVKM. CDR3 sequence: CASSLTPKRAFF. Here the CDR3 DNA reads TGTGCCAGCAGTTTGACCCCAAAGCGAGCTTTCTTT.

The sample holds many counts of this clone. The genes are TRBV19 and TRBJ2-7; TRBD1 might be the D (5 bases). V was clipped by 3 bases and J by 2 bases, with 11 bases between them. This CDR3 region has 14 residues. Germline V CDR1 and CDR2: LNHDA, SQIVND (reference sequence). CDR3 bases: TGTGCCAGTAGTATCGGTCAGGGAACCTACGAGCAGTACTTC. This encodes CASSIGQGTYEQYF.

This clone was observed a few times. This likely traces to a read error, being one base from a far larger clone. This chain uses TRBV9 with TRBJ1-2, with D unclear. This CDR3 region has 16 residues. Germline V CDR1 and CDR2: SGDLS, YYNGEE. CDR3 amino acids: CASGVGLGSSNYGYTF. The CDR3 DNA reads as TGTGCCAGCGGCGTAGGGTTGGGCAGCTCTAACTATGGCTACACCTTC. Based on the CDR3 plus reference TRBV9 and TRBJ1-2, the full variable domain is DSGVTQTPKHLITATGQRVTLRCSPRSGDLSVYWYQQSLDQGLQFLIQYYNGEERAKGNILERFSAQQFPDLHSELNLSSLELGDSALYFCASGVGLGSSNYGYTFGSGTRLTVV.

The CDR3 reads CAWSVFGFDEQYF. The CDR3 region has the DNA TGTGCCTGGAGTGTATTCGGGTTCGACGAGCAGTACTTC. The chain is built from TRBV30 and TRBJ2-7; no definite D call. The CDR3 consists of 13 residues. Trimming removed 0 bases at V and 5 bases at J, with 11 bases between. Looked up from germline, CDR1 is GTSNPN and CDR2 is SVGIG (reference sequence).

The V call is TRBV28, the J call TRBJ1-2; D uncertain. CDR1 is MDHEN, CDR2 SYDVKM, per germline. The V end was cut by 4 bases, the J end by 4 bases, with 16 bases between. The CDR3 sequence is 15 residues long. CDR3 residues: CASSSRASRFYGYTF. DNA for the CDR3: TGTGCCAGCAGTTCCCGGGCCAGTCGATTCTATGGCTACACCTTC.

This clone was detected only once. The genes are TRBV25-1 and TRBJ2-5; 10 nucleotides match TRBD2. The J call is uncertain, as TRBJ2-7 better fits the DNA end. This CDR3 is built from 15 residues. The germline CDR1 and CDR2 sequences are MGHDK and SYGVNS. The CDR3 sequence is CASSEVLAGYYEQYF. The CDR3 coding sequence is TGTGCCAGCAGTGAGGTACTAGCGGGATACTACGAGCAGTACTTC.

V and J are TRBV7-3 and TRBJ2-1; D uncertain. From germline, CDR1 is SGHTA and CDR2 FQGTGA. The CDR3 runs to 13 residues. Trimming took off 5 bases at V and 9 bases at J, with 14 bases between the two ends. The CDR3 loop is CASSLRHESEQFF. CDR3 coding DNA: TGTGCCAGCAGCCTTAGACACGAAAGTGAGCAGTTCTTC.

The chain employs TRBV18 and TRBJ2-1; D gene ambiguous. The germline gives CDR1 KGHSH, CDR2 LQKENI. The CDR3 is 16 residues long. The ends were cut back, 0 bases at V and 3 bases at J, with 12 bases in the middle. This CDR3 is CASSPPISFGYNEQFF. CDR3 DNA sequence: TGTGCCAGCTCACCACCGATCAGTTTCGGCTACAATGAGCAGTTCTTC.

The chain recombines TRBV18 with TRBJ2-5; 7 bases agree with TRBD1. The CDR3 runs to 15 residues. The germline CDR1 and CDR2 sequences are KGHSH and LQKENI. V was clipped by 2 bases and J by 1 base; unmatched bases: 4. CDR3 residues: CASSPGGQPQETQYF. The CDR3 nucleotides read TGTGCCAGCTCACCAGGGGGACAGCCCCAAGAGACCCAGTACTTC.

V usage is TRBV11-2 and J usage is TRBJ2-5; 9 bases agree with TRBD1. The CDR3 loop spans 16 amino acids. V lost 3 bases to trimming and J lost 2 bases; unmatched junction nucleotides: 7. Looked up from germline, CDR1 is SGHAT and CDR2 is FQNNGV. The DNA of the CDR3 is TGTGCCAGCAGCTTCTGGGACAGGGAAATTCAAGAGACCCAGTACTTC. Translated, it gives CASSFWDREIQETQYF.

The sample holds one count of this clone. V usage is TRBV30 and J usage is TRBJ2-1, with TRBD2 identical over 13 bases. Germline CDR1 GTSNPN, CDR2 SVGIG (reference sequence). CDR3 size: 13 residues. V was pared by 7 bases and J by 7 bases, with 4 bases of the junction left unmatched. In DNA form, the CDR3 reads TGTGCCTTTCGACTAGCGGGAGGAAATGAGCAGTTCTTC. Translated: CAFRLAGGNEQFF.

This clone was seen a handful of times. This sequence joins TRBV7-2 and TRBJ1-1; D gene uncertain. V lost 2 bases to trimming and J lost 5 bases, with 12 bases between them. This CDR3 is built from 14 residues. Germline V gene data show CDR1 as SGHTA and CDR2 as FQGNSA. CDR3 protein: CASSLTLMGTEAFF. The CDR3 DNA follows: TGTGCCAGCAGCTTAACCCTCATGGGGACTGAAGCTTTCTTT.

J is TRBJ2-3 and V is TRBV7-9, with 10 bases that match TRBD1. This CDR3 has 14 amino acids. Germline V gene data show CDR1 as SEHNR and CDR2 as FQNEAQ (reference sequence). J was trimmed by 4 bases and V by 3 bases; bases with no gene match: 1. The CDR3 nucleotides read TGTGCCAGCAGCTTTGGGACAGGGGCAGATACGCAGTATTTT. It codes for CASSFGTGADTQYF.

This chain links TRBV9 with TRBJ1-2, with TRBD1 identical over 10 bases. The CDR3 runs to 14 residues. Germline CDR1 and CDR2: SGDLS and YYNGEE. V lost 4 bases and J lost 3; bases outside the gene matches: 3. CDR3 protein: CASSPTGGHYGYTF. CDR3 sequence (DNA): TGTGCCAGCAGCCCGACAGGGGGCCACTATGGCTACACCTTC. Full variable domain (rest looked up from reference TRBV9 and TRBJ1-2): DSGVTQTPKHLITATGQRVTLRCSPRSGDLSVYWYQQSLDQGLQFLIQYYNGEERAKGNILERFSAQQFPDLHSELNLSSLELGDSALYFCASSPTGGHYGYTFGSGTRLTVV.

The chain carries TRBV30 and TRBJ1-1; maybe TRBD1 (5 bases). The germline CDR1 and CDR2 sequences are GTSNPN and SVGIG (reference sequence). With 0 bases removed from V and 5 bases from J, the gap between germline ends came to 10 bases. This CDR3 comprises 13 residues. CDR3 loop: CAWSVRGGTEAFF. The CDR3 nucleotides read TGTGCCTGGAGTGTGAGGGGTGGAACTGAAGCTTTCTTT.

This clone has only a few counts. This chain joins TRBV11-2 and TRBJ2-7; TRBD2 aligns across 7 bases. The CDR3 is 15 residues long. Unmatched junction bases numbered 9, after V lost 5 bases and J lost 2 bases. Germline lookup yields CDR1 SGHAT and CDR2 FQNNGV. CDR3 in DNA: TGTGCCAGCAGCCCCCGGGCGGGAGTGACCTACGAGCAGTACTTC. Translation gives CASSPRAGVTYEQYF.

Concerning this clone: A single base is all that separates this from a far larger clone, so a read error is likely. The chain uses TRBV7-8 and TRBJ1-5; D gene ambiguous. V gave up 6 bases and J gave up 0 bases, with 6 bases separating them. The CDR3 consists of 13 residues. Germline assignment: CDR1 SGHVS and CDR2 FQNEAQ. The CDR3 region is CASSYISNQPQHF. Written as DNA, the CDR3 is TGTGCCAGCAGTTACATTAGCAATCAGCCCCAGCATTTT.

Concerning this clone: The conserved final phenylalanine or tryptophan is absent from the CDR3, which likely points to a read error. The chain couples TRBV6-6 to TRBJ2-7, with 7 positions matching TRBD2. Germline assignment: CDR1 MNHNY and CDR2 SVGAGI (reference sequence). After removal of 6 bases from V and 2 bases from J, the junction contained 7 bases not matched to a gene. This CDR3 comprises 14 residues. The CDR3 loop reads CASRGGTEAYEQYL. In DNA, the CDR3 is TGTGCCAGCAGGGGGGGGACCGAGGCCTACGAGCAGTACCTC.

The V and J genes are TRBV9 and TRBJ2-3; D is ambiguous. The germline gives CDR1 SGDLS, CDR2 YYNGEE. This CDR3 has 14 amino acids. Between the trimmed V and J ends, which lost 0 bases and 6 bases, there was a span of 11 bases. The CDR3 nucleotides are TGTGCCAGCAGCGTAGCAACTCCCCAGGATACGCAGTATTTT. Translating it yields CASSVATPQDTQYF.

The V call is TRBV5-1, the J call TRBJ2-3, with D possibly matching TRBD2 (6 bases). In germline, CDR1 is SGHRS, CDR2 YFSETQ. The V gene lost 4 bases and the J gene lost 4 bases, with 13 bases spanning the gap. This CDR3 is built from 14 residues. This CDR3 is CASSSAGTADTQYF. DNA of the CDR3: TGCGCCAGCAGCAGCGCCGGGACTGCAGATACGCAGTATTTT.

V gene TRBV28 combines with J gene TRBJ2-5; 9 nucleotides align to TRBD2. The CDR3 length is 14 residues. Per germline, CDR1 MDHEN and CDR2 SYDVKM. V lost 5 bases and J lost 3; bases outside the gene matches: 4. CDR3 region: CASSRTSEKETQYF. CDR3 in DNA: TGTGCCAGCAGTCGGACTAGCGAAAAAGAGACCCAGTACTTC.

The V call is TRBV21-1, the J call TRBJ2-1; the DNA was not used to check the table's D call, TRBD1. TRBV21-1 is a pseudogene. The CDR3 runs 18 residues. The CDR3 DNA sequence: TGTGCCAGCAGCAAACGCCCCCGGACAGGGGGTGCGTACAATGAGCAGTTCTTC. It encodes CASSKRPRTGGAYNEQFF.

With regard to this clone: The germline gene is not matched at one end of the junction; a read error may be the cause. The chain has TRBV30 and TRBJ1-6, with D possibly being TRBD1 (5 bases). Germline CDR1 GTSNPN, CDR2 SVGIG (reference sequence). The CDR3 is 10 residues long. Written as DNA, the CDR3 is TGTGCCTGGAGTGGGGGCGGCCGGGGCTTT. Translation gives CAWSGGGRGF.

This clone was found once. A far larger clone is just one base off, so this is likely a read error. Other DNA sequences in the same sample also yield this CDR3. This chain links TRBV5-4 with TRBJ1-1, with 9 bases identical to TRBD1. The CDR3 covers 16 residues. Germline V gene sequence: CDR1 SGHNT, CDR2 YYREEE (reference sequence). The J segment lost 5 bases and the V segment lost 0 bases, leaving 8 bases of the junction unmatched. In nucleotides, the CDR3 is TGTGCCAGCAGCTTGGGGACAGGGGTTGAGGATACTGAAGCTTTCTTT. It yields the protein CASSLGTGVEDTEAFF.